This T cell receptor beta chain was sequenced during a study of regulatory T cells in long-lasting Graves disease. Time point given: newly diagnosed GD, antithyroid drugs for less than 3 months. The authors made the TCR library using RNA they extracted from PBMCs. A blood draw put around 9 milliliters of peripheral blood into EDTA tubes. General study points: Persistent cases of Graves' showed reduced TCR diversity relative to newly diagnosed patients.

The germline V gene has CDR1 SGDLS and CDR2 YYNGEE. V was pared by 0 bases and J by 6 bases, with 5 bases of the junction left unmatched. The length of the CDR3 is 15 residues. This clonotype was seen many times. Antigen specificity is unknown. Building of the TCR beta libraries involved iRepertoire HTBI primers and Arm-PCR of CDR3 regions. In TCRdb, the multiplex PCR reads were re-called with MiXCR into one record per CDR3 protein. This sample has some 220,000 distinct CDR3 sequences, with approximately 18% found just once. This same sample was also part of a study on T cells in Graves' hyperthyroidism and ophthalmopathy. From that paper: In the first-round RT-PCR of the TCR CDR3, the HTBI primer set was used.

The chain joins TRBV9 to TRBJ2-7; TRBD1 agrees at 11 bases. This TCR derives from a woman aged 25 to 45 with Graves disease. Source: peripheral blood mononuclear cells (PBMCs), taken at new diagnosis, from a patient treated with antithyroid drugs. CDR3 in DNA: TGTGCCAGCAGCGTAGGAGGGACAGGGGGAGGCGAGCAGTACTTC. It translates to CASSVGGTGGGEQYF. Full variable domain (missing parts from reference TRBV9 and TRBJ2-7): DSGVTQTPKHLITATGQRVTLRCSPRSGDLSVYWYQQSLDQGLQFLIQYYNGEERAKGNILERFSAQQFPDLHSELNLSSLELGDSALYFCASSVGGTGGGEQYFGPGTRLTVT.